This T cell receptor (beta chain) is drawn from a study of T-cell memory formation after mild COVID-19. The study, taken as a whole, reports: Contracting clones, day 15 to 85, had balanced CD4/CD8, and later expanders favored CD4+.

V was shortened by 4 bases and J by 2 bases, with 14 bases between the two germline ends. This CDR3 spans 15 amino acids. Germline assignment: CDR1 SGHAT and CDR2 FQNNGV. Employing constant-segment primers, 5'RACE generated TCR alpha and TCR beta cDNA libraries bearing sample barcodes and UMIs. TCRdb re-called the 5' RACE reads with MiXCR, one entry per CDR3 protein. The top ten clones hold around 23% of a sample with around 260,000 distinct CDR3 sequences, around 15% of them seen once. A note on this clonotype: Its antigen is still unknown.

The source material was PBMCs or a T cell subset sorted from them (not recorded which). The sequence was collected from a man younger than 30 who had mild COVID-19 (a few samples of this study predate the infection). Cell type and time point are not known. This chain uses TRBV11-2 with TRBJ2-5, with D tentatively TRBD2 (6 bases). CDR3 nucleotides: TGTGCCAGCAGCTCCGACAGTGGGAGGCAAGAGACCCAGTACTTC. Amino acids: CASSSDSGRQETQYF.